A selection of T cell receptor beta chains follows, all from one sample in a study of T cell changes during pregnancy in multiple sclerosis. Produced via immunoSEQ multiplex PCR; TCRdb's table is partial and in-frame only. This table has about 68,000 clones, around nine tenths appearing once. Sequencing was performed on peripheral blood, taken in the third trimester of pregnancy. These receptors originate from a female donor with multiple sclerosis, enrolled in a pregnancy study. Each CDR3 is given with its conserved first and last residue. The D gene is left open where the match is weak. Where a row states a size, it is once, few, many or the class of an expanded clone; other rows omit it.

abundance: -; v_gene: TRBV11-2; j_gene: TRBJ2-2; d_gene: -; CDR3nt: TGTGCCAGCAACTCGGGGACCGGGGAGCTGTTTTTT; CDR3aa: CASNSGTGELFF
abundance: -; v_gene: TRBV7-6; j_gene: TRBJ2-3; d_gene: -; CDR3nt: TGTGCCAGCAGCAATAGGGGGGGCGCAGATACGCAGTATTTT; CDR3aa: CASSNRGGADTQYF
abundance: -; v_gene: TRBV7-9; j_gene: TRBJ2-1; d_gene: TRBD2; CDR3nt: TGTGCCAGCAGCAAACCGGGACTAGCGGGAAATGAGCAGTTCTTC; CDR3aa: CASSKPGLAGNEQFF
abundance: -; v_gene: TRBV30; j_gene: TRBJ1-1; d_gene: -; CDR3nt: TGTGCCTGGAGCAGAGGGGGCACTGAAGCTTTCTTT; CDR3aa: CAWSRGGTEAFF
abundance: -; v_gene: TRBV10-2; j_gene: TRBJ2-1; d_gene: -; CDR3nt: TGCGCCAGCAGTCCCGTCAATGAGCAGTTCTTC; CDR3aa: CASSPVNEQFF
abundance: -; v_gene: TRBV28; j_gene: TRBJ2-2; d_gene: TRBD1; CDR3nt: TGTGCCAGCAGATCCGGGACAGGGGACACCGGGGAGCTGTTTTTT; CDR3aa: CASRSGTGDTGELFF
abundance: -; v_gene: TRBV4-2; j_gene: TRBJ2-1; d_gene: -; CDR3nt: TGTGCCAGCAGCCAAGTCCGGGGAGAGCAGTTCTTC; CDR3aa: CASSQVRGEQFF
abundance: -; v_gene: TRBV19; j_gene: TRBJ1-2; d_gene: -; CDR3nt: TGTGCCAGTAGTACTCCGGGACATCTTCTAGCTAACTATGGCTACACCTTC; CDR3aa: CASSTPGHLLANYGYTF
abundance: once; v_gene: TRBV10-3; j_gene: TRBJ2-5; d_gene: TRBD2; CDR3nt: TGTGCCGCTGGACCGCGGGGGGAAGAGACCCAGTACTTC; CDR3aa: CAAGPRGEETQYF
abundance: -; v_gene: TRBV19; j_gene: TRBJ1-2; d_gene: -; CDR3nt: TGTGCCAGTAGTATAGTAGGGGCAGGCTATGGCTACACCTTC; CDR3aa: CASSIVGAGYGYTF
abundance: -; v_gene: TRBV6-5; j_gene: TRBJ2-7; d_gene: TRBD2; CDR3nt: TGTGCCAGCAGGGAGCGGGGACTCTCCTACGAGCAGTACTTC; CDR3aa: CASRERGLSYEQYF
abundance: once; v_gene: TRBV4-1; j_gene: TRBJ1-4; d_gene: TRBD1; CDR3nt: TGCGCCAGCAGCCAAGTAGGTGGACAGGGGACTTTAAATGAAAAACTGTTTTTT; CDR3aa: CASSQVGGQGTLNEKLFF
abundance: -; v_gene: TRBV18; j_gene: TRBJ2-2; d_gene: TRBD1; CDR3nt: TGTGCCAGCGGAGACAGGGGTAACACCGGGGAGCTGTTTTTT; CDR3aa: CASGDRGNTGELFF
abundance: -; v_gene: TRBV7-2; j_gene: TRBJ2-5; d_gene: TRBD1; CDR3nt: TGTGCCAGCAGCTGGGGCAGACAGGGAGCGACCCAGTACTTC; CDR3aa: CASSWGRQGATQYF
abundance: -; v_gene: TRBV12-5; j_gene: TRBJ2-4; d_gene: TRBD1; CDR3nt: TGTGCTAGTGGTTTGGTAGGGACAGGGGGAAACATTCAGTACTTC; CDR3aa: CASGLVGTGGNIQYF
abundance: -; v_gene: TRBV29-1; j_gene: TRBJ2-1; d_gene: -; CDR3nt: TGCAGCGTTGTCAGGACTTATGTCGATGAGCAGTTCTTC; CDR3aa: CSVVRTYVDEQFF
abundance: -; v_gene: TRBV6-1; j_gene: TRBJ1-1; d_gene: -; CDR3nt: TGTGCCAGCAGCGAGGAAGAATCCACTGAAGCTTTCTTT; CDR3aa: CASSEEESTEAFF
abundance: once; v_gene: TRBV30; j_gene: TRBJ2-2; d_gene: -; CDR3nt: TGTGCCTGGAGTGGACAGAACACCGGGGAGCTGTTTTTT; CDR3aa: CAWSGQNTGELFF
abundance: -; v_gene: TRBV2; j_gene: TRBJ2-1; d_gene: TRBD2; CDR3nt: TGTGCCAGTCCGGGACTAGCGGGCTCCTACAATGAGCAGTTCTTC; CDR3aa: CASPGLAGSYNEQFF
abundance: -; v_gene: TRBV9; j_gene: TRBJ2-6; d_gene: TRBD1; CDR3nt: TGTGCCAGCAGCCCCCGACAGGGATCTGGGGCCAACGTCCTGACTTTC; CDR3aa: CASSPRQGSGANVLTF
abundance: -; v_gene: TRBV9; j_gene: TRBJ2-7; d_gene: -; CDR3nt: TGTGCCAGCAGCGTAGCGGGAGAGACCTACGAGCAGTACTTC; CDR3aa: CASSVAGETYEQYF
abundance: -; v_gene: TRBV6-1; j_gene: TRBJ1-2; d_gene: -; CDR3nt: TGTGCCAGCAGTGAAGAGTCGGTTCAGGCGACGTATGGCTACACCTTC; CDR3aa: CASSEESVQATYGYTF